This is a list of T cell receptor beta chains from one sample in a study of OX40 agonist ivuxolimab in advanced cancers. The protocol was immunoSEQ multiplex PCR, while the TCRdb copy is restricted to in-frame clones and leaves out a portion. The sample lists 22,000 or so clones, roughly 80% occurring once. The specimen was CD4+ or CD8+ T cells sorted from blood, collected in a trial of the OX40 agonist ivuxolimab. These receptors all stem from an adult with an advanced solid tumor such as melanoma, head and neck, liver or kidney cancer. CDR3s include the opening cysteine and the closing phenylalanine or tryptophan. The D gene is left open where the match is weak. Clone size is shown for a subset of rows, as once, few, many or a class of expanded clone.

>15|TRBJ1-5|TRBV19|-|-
TGTGCCAGTAGTCCCACCGGGGGGGGAAGTCAACCCCAGCATTTT
CASSPTGGGSQPQHF
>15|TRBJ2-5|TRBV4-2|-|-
TGTGCCAGCAGCAACTTCGTAGACAGTAAAGAGACCCAGTACTTC
CASSNFVDSKETQYF
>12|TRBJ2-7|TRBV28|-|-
TGTGCCAGTACAGGGTGGGGCTACGAGCAGTACTTC
CASTGWGYEQYF
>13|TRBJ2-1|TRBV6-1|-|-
TGTGCCAGCACCACCGGGACAAACAATGAGCAGTTCTTC
CASTTGTNNEQFF
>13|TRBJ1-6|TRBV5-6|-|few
TGTGCCAGCAGCCCTGGAACCCATTCACCCCTCCACTTT
CASSPGTHSPLHF
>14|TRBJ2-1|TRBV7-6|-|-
TGTGCCAGCAGCTTATCCGGGTCCTACAATGAGCAGTTCTTC
CASSLSGSYNEQFF
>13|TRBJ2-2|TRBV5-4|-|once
TGTGCCACCCCGGGGGTGAACACCGGGGAGCTGTTTTTT
CATPGVNTGELFF
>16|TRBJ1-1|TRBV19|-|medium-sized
TGTGCCAGTAGTATAGGGCGGGGGGCCATGAACACTGAAGCTTTCTTT
CASSIGRGAMNTEAFF
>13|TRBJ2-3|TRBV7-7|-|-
TGTGCCAGCAGCTTAGGGCCCCCCGATACGCAGTATTTT
CASSLGPPDTQYF
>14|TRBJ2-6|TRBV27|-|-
TGTGCCAGCAGCCCTGCCTCTGGGGCCAACGTCCTGACTTTC
CASSPASGANVLTF
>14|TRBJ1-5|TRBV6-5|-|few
TGTGCCAGCAGCCCCGGCGGGGTCAATCAGCCCCAGCATTTT
CASSPGGVNQPQHF
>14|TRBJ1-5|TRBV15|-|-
TGTGCCACCAGCAGAGAACAGGGAAACCAGCCCCAGCATTTT
CATSREQGNQPQHF
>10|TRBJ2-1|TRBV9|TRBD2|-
TGTGCCAGCGGACCTAGCGGGCAGTTCTTC
CASGPSGQFF
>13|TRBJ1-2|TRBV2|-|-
TGTGCCAGCAGTCGACAGATAGACTATGGCTACACCTTC
CASSRQIDYGYTF